This TCR beta chain was profiled in a study of blood T cell repertoires in COVID-19. The overall study: The study drew acute and convalescent COVID-19 samples from the United States, Italy and Spain. T cells, B-cell-depleted T cells, or PBMCs provided the cDNA or gDNA that served as material.

Per the study methods: Amplification from reference gene primers served as the basis for estimated nucleated cell counts. Generated by immunoSEQ multiplex PCR, the TCRdb table keeps only in-frame clones and is missing some. The V and J calls and clone size come from that table; D and trimming were worked out from the DNA. This repertoire shows roughly 150,000 clones, 84% found once; its top ten account for around 2.9%. Germline V CDR1 and CDR2: SNHLY, FYNNEI. CDR3 length equals 16 residues. V was cut by 4 bases and J by 4 bases, with 19 bases left in between. The source material was peripheral blood. The gene calls are TRBV2 and TRBJ1-1; D is perhaps TRBD1 (6 bases). This clonotype was sampled from a woman over 75 with COVID-19, enrolled during active disease. The CDR3 here is CASSGGGLEGGTEAFF. CDR3 in DNA: TGTGCCAGCAGTGGGGGGGGGCTCGAGGGTGGCACTGAAGCTTTCTTT.